Listed below are T cell receptor beta chains from one sample, sequenced in a study of beta chain features in type 1 diabetes. The method was immunoSEQ multiplex PCR; TCRdb's version includes in-frame clones alone and lacks a portion of them. The sample gives about 450,000 clones, approximately 10% of which show up once; around 0.05% is in the top ten. The sequencing sample was made of naive CD4+ T cells from blood. These receptors came from a woman younger than 35 in good health. Both conserved end residues are part of each CDR3. Each record gives: V gene, J gene, clone size, D gene, CDR3 protein, CDR3 DNA. The D gene is left open where the match is weak. Some rows mark clone size as missing; the rest say once, few, many or name a class of expanded clone.

TRBV7-3,TRBJ2-7,few,.,CASSLTPTGLYEQYF,TGTGCCAGCAGCTTAACTCCCACAGGGCTATACGAGCAGTACTTC
TRBV18,TRBJ2-3,.,TRBD2,CASSPRPSGGTDTQYF,TGTGCCAGCTCACCACGTCCATCGGGAGGGACAGATACGCAGTATTTT
TRBV9,TRBJ2-1,.,TRBD2,CASSVVAGGPIEQFF,TGTGCCAGCAGCGTAGTAGCGGGAGGGCCTATTGAGCAGTTCTTC
TRBV30,TRBJ1-1,.,.,CAWSGSFNTEAFF,TGTGCCTGGAGTGGGTCTTTTAACACTGAAGCTTTCTTT
TRBV15,TRBJ1-2,.,.,CATSSPRGRGYTF,TGTGCCACCAGCAGCCCAAGGGGCAGAGGCTACACCTTC
TRBV14,TRBJ2-7,.,.,CASSLSYEQYF,TGTGCCAGCAGCCTTTCCTACGAGCAGTACTTC
TRBV7-2,TRBJ2-3,few,.,CASRQTGKFTQYF,TGTGCCAGCAGACAAACAGGGAAGTTCACGCAGTATTTT
TRBV7-9,TRBJ2-1,.,.,CASSLREDEQFF,TGTGCCAGCAGCTTAAGGGAGGATGAGCAGTTCTTC
TRBV11-2,TRBJ1-1,.,.,CASSPGRTNTEAFF,TGTGCCAGCAGCCCCGGACGGACGAACACTGAAGCTTTCTTT
TRBV4-1,TRBJ2-3,.,TRBD2,CASSLNPGLVTDTQYF,TGCGCCAGCAGCCTCAATCCGGGACTAGTCACAGATACGCAGTATTTT
TRBV2,TRBJ2-5,.,TRBD2,CASSVRAGTETQYF,TGTGCCAGCAGTGTGCGAGCGGGAACAGAGACCCAGTACTTC
TRBV29-1,TRBJ2-5,few,.,CSGGEDKEYF,TGCAGCGGGGGGGAGGACAAAGAGTACTTC
TRBV18,TRBJ2-1,.,.,CASSPWPPGEQFF,TGTGCCAGCTCACCATGGCCACCCGGTGAGCAGTTCTTC
TRBV5-4,TRBJ2-1,.,.,CASSSAGTPYNEQFF,TGTGCCAGCAGCTCGGCCGGGACACCTTACAATGAGCAGTTCTTC
TRBV19,TRBJ2-5,.,.,CASTGRGREETQYF,TGTGCCAGTACCGGCCGGGGTAGGGAAGAGACCCAGTACTTC
TRBV6-6,TRBJ2-2,few,.,CASSRPGDNTGELFF,TGTGCCAGCAGTCGTCCGGGAGATAACACCGGGGAGCTGTTTTTT
TRBV6-1,TRBJ1-1,few,.,CASSQLEGRPAEAFF,TGTGCCAGCAGTCAATTGGAGGGCAGGCCCGCTGAAGCTTTCTTT
TRBV27,TRBJ2-6,.,.,CASSLWGTGANVLTF,TGTGCCAGCAGTTTATGGGGTACTGGGGCCAACGTCCTGACTTTC
TRBV6-1,TRBJ2-5,.,.,CATLRETQYF,TGTGCCACCCTGAGGGAGACCCAGTACTTC
TRBV28,TRBJ1-2,few,.,CASGTNYGYTF,TGTGCTTCCGGGACTAACTATGGCTACACCTTC
TRBV9,TRBJ2-3,.,.,CASSVMFTDTQYF,TGTGCCAGCAGCGTAATGTTTACAGATACGCAGTATTTT
TRBV5-4,TRBJ1-6,few,TRBD1,CASSLETGNSPLHF,TGTGCCAGCAGCTTGGAGACAGGGAATTCACCCCTCCACTTT
TRBV20-1,TRBJ2-2,.,.,CSARFTGELFF,TGCAGTGCTAGGTTCACCGGGGAGCTGTTTTTT
TRBV19,TRBJ1-5,.,.,CATSRQDSNQPQHF,TGTGCCACCTCGCGACAGGACAGCAATCAGCCCCAGCATTTT
TRBV14,TRBJ1-2,.,.,CASSHLGLRRGYGYTF,TGTGCCAGCAGCCACCTCGGACTTCGCCGGGGGTATGGCTACACCTTC
TRBV9,TRBJ1-2,few,.,CASSPLGGLDYGYTF,TGTGCCAGCAGCCCTCTTGGGGGATTGGACTATGGCTACACCTTC
TRBV7-7,TRBJ2-2,few,.,CASSLVAAGELFF,TGTGCCAGCAGCTTAGTGGCGGCCGGGGAGCTGTTTTTT
TRBV9,TRBJ2-5,few,.,CASSVGGIQETQYF,TGTGCCAGCAGCGTAGGTGGGATCCAAGAGACCCAGTACTTC
TRBV18,TRBJ2-5,few,.,CASSSVQGTQETQYF,TGTGCCAGCTCATCCGTGCAGGGTACCCAAGAGACCCAGTACTTC
TRBV27,TRBJ1-5,few,.,CASSLFRGTQPQHF,TGTGCCAGCAGTTTATTTAGAGGGACTCAGCCCCAGCATTTT
TRBV13,TRBJ2-7,few,TRBD1,CASSLGDRDSPYEQYF,TGTGCCAGCAGCTTAGGTGATCGGGACAGCCCATACGAGCAGTACTTC
TRBV7-8,TRBJ2-5,few,.,CASSLGRGHRPTQYF,TGTGCCAGCAGCTTAGGCAGGGGCCACCGCCCGACCCAGTACTTC
TRBV18,TRBJ2-3,few,.,CASSPYPSAADTQYF,TGTGCCAGCTCACCATACCCCTCGGCGGCAGATACGCAGTATTTT
TRBV29-1,TRBJ2-1,few,TRBD2,CSVGGGRYNEQFF,TGCAGCGTTGGCGGGGGGAGGTACAATGAGCAGTTCTTC
TRBV5-4,TRBJ1-1,few,.,CASSLPMNTEAFF,TGTGCCAGCAGCTTACCAATGAACACTGAAGCTTTCTTT
TRBV15,TRBJ2-5,few,.,CATSRGQLETQYF,TGTGCCACCAGCAGAGGACAGTTGGAGACCCAGTACTTC
TRBV2,TRBJ2-3,.,.,CASTLRRYTDTQYF,TGTGCCAGCACCCTCCGCCGTTACACAGATACGCAGTATTTT
TRBV27,TRBJ2-5,.,.,CASSLIGEETQYF,TGTGCCAGCAGTTTAATCGGCGAAGAGACCCAGTACTTC
TRBV9,TRBJ2-2,few,.,CASSPRGTVGGELFF,TGTGCCAGCAGCCCTAGAGGGACTGTTGGCGGGGAGCTGTTTTTT
TRBV2,TRBJ2-1,.,.,CASSEPYNEQFF,TGTGCCAGCAGTGAACCATACAATGAGCAGTTCTTC
TRBV30,TRBJ2-1,.,.,CAWNQDSYNEQFF,TGTGCCTGGAACCAAGACAGCTACAATGAGCAGTTCTTC
TRBV9,TRBJ2-2,few,.,CASQSGMNTGELFF,TGTGCCAGCCAATCCGGAATGAACACCGGGGAGCTGTTTTTT
TRBV7-2,TRBJ2-3,.,TRBD2,CASSSQAGGYTDTQYF,TGTGCCAGCAGCTCCCAAGCGGGAGGGTACACAGATACGCAGTATTTT
TRBV11-2,TRBJ1-1,few,.,CASSFLSVNTEAFF,TGTGCCAGCAGCTTTCTAAGCGTGAACACTGAAGCTTTCTTT
TRBV18,TRBJ1-5,few,.,CASSPPPGFFNQPQHF,TGTGCCAGCTCACCACCGCCAGGGTTTTTCAATCAGCCCCAGCATTTT
TRBV7-2,TRBJ2-7,few,TRBD1,CASSFQGRQGYEQYF,TGTGCCAGCAGTTTCCAGGGGCGACAGGGCTACGAGCAGTACTTC
TRBV5-4,TRBJ2-1,few,.,CASSFKTRAGHIDEQFF,TGTGCCAGCAGCTTCAAGACTAGAGCAGGCCATATCGATGAGCAGTTCTTC